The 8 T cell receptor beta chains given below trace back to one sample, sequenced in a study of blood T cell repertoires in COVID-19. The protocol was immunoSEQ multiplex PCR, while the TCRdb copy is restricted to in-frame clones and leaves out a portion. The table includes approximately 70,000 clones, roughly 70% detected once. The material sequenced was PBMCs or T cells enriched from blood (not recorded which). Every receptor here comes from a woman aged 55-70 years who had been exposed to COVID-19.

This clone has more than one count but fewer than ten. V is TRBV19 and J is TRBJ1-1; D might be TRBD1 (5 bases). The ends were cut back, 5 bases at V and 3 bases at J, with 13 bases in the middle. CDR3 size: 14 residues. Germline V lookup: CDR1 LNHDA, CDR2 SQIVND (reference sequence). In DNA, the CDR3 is TGTGCCAGTAGTTATTCAGGGTTACACACTGAAGCTTTCTTT. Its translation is CASSYSGLHTEAFF.

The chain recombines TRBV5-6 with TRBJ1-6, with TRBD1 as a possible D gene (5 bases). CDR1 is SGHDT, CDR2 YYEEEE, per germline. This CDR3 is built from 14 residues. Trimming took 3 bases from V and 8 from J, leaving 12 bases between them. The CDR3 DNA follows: TGTGCCAGCAGCTACGGGACGGGAGATTCACCCCTCCACTTT. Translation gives CASSYGTGDSPLHF.

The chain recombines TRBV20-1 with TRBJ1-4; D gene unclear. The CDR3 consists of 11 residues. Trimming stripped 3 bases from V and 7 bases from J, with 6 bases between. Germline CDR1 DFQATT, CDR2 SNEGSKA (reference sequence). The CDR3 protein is CSARGAEKLFF. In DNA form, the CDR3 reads TGCAGTGCTAGGGGCGCTGAAAAACTGTTTTTT.

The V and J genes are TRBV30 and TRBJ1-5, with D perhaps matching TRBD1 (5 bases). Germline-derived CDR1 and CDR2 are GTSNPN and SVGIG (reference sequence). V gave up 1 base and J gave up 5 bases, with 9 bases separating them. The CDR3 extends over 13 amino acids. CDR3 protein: CAWSGRGDQPQHF. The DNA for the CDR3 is TGTGCCTGGAGTGGGAGGGGTGATCAGCCCCAGCATTTT.

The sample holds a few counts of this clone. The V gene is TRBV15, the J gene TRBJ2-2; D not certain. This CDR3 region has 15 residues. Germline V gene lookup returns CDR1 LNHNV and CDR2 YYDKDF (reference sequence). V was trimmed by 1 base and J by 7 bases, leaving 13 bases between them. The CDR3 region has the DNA TGTGCCACCAGCAGAGCCACACTATCGGGCGGGGAGCTGTTTTTT. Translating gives CATSRATLSGGELFF.

The CDR3 nucleotides read TGTGCCTGGAGGGAACAGGGTAATGAAAAACTGTTTTTT. It specifies CAWREQGNEKLFF. V and J are TRBV30 and TRBJ1-4; tentative D call: TRBD1 (6 bases). Germline V gene lookup returns CDR1 GTSNPN and CDR2 SVGIG (reference sequence). This CDR3 is built from 13 residues. The ends were cut back, 3 bases at V and 4 bases at J, with 9 bases in the middle.

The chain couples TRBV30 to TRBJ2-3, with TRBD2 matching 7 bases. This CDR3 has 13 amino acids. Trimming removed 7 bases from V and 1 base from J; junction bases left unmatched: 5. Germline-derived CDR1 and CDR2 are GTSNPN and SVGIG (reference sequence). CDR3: CASPRGGTDTQYF. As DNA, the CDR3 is TGTGCCTCTCCCCGGGGGGGCACAGATACGCAGTATTTT.

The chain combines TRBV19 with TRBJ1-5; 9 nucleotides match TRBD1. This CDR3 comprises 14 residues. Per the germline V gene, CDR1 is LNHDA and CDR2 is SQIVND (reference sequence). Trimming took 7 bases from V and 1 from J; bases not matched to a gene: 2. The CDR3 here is CASKGQGSNQPQHF. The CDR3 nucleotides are TGTGCCAGTAAGGGACAGGGAAGCAATCAGCCCCAGCATTTT.